The 14 T cell receptor beta chains presented below share a single source sample, sequenced in a study of early T cells in non-severe SARS-CoV-2 infection. In TCRdb, the 5' RACE reads were re-called with MiXCR into one record per CDR3 protein. The sample contains about 69,000 distinct CDR3 sequences, roughly 12% of which appear only once. Sequencing used whole blood. These TCRs come from an adult who was a healthcare worker with PCR-confirmed SARS-CoV-2 infection or an uninfected control (not recorded which).

This clonotype was recorded many times. The gene calls are TRBV7-2 and TRBJ2-1; 13 positions agree with TRBD2. Germline CDR1 reads SGHTA; CDR2 reads FQGNSA. The CDR3 contains 16 residues. Trimming took 4 bases from V and 5 from J; bases not matched to a gene: 5. The CDR3 bases are TGTGCCAGCAGCTCCCCGGGACTAGCGGGAAACAATGAGCAGTTCTTC. Its protein is CASSSPGLAGNNEQFF.

The CDR3 region is CAIREQGFEQYF. The CDR3 DNA sequence: TGTGCCATCAGAGAACAGGGATTCGAGCAGTACTTC. The chain joins TRBV10-3 to TRBJ2-7; weak D call: TRBD1 (6 bases). Germline assignment: CDR1 ENHRY and CDR2 SYGVKD. The V and J ends lost 6 bases and 6 bases respectively, with 12 bases between them. This CDR3 comprises 12 residues.

Many counts were recorded for this clonotype. This chain links TRBV18 with TRBJ2-7, with 13 bases aligning to TRBD2. This CDR3 has 14 amino acids. Germline CDR1 reads KGHSH; CDR2 reads LQKENI. The V gene end was trimmed by 3 bases and the J gene end by 6 bases; junction bases not matched to a gene: 2. As DNA, the CDR3 is TGTGCCAGCTCACCGGGGACTAGCGGGATCGAGCAGTACTTC. Translating it yields CASSPGTSGIEQYF.

This clonotype was seen repeatedly, ten times or more. The chain uses TRBV7-9 and TRBJ2-2; possibly TRBD1 for D (6 bases). This CDR3 contains 13 residues. Trimming shortened V by 3 bases and J by 9 bases, and 11 bases separated the two germline ends. CDR1 is SEHNR and CDR2 is FQNEAQ in the germline V gene (reference sequence). The CDR3 here is CASSLGAARELFF. CDR3 bases: TGTGCCAGCAGCTTGGGGGCCGCGAGGGAGCTGTTTTTT.

This clonotype was seen a few times. The chain joins TRBV5-1 to TRBJ2-1; D is unclear. Trimming removed 4 bases from V and 6 bases from J, with 8 bases in between. Germline CDR1 is SGHRS and CDR2 is YFSETQ. The CDR3 contains 12 residues. The CDR3 is CASSLKVNEQFF. CDR3 coding DNA: TGCGCCAGCAGCCTGAAGGTCAATGAGCAGTTCTTC.

This clonotype was observed at least ten times. CDR3 amino acids: CASSLSGPSEQYF. The CDR3 coding sequence is TGTGCCAGCAGCTTATCGGGGCCGAGCGAGCAGTACTTC. The rearrangement joins TRBV7-9 to TRBJ2-7; the D call may be TRBD1 or TRBD2 (5 bases each). V was trimmed by 2 bases and J by 6 bases, leaving 11 bases between them. Germline-derived CDR1 and CDR2 are SEHNR and FQNEAQ (reference sequence). This CDR3 is 13 amino acids long.

The CDR3 DNA reads as TGTGCCAGCTCCACATCAGGGGAATCTTCACCCCTCCACTTT. Its protein product is CASSTSGESSPLHF. This chain connects TRBV18 to TRBJ1-6; D is perhaps TRBD1 (6 bases). Germline V CDR1 and CDR2: KGHSH, LQKENI. This CDR3 has 14 residues. The V end lost 6 bases, the J end lost 9 bases, and 15 bases lay between the germline ends.

Ten or more counts support this clonotype. The rearrangement joins TRBV29-1 to TRBJ1-2; no firm D call. Germline loops: CDR1 SQVTM, CDR2 ANQGSEA. The V and J ends lost 4 bases and 4 bases respectively, with 10 bases between them. The CDR3 length is 12 residues. Written as DNA, the CDR3 is TGCAGCGTTGTGGCAGGCTTCTATGGCTACACCTTC. Translated, it gives CSVVAGFYGYTF.

This clonotype came up a few times. The rearrangement joins TRBV2 to TRBJ2-3; D is possibly TRBD2 (6 bases). Trimming left V 4 bases short and J 4 bases short, with 15 bases between. The CDR3 runs 15 residues. Germline V gives CDR1 SNHLY, CDR2 FYNNEI. The CDR3 loop is CASSVGDLKSDTQYF. For the CDR3, the DNA is TGTGCCAGCAGTGTGGGGGACTTAAAATCAGATACGCAGTATTTT.

The rearrangement links TRBV6-2 or TRBV6-3 to TRBJ1-2; no definite D call. The V gene lost 4 bases and the J gene lost 4 bases, with 7 bases spanning the gap. Per the germline V gene, CDR1 is MNHEY and CDR2 is SVGEGT. This CDR3 comprises 12 residues. CDR3 region: CASSSTAYGYTF. The CDR3 nucleotides read TGTGCCAGCAGTTCGACGGCCTATGGCTACACCTTC.

At least ten counts were recorded for this clonotype. The V and J genes are TRBV11-2 and TRBJ2-1; 8 nucleotides match TRBD2. With 0 bases clipped from V and 12 bases from J, the junction kept 1 base outside the gene matches. The CDR3 sequence is 12 residues long. In germline, CDR1 is SGHAT, CDR2 FQNNGV. DNA of the CDR3: TGTGCCAGCAGCTTAGACGCGGGAGGGCAGTTCTTC. Its protein is CASSLDAGGQFF.

The rearrangement links TRBV5-1 to TRBJ2-1; D gene ambiguous. Trimming removed 0 bases at V and 10 bases at J, with 11 bases between. The length of the CDR3 is 13 residues. CDR1 is SGHRS, CDR2 YFSETQ, per germline. The CDR3: CASSLDGWWEQFF. CDR3 nucleotide sequence: TGCGCCAGCAGCTTGGACGGGTGGTGGGAGCAGTTCTTC.

This clonotype was picked up many times. Possible read error: a much larger clone is one base away. This chain uses TRBV11-2 with TRBJ2-3, with D unclear. CDR1 and CDR2 from the germline V gene are SGHAT and FQNNGV. The V and J ends lost 3 bases and 5 bases respectively, with 3 bases between them. The CDR3 is 11 residues long. CDR3 sequence: CASSFGDTQYF. The CDR3 DNA is TGTGCCAGCAGCTTCGGAGATACGCAGTATTTT. The complete variable domain, with remaining parts taken from reference TRBV11-2 and TRBJ2-3, reads EAGVAQSPRYKIIEKRQSVAFWCNPISGHATLYWYQQILGQGPKLLIQFQNNGVVDDSQLPKDRFSAERLKGVDSTLKIQPAKLEDSAVYLCASSFGDTQYFGPGTRLTVL.

In this sample, this clonotype turned up many times. The chain carries TRBV20-1 and TRBJ1-6; weak D call: TRBD1 (5 bases). The CDR3 is made up of 13 amino acids. Germline CDR1 reads DFQATT; CDR2 reads SNEGSKA (reference sequence). V was clipped by 1 base and J by 8 bases, with 9 bases between them. DNA for the CDR3: TGCAGTGCTAGAGCGGGACTGGATTCACCCCTCCACTTT. As protein: CSARAGLDSPLHF.